These T cell receptor beta chains were read from a single sample in a study of blood T cell repertoires in COVID-19. The method was immunoSEQ multiplex PCR; TCRdb's version includes in-frame clones alone and lacks a portion of them. The sample records 150,000 to 200,000 clones, approximately 88% being singletons. Sequenced: peripheral blood. Receptor source: a woman aged 80 or older with active or convalescent COVID-19. Each CDR3 is given with its conserved first and last residue. The D gene is left open where the match is weak. Clone size is given for some rows only: seen once, a few or many times, or a class if the clone is expanded.

j_gene,d_gene,v_gene,len,abundance,CDR3nt,CDR3aa
TRBJ2-2,-,TRBV16,12,once,TGTGCCAGCAGCCGCCTAGGACAGGAGCTGTTTTTT,CASSRLGQELFF
TRBJ1-2,-,TRBV4-3,15,once,TGCGCCAGCAGCCAAGACGCTCAGGGGCCGTATGGCTACACCTTC,CASSQDAQGPYGYTF
TRBJ1-5,-,TRBV4-1,17,-,TGCGCCAGCAGCCACACATCGGGGGGCGCGGAGGGTCAGCCCCAGCATTTT,CASSHTSGGAEGQPQHF
TRBJ1-4,-,TRBV6-6,14,-,TGTGCCAGCAGTTATGCGGGCAACTATGAAAAACTGTTTTTT,CASSYAGNYEKLFF
TRBJ1-6,-,TRBV6-6,13,-,TGTGCCTGCGCCCCGGCAGGGCATTCACCCCTCCACTTT,CACAPAGHSPLHF
TRBJ1-2,-,TRBV19,15,-,TGTGCCAGTAGTATAGGACAGGCTGCTAACTATGGCTACACCTTC,CASSIGQAANYGYTF
TRBJ1-4,-,TRBV18,13,once,TGTGCCAGCTCACCACAAGAGGAAAGGAAACTGTTTTTT,CASSPQEERKLFF
TRBJ1-5,-,TRBV7-2,15,few,TGTGCCAGCAGCCCAGGGGTAAGGGGCAATCAGCCCCAGCATTTT,CASSPGVRGNQPQHF
TRBJ2-1,-,TRBV3-1/TRBV3-2,12,-,TGTGCCAGCAGCCGGTTCGGCGGTGAGCAGTTCTTC,CASSRFGGEQFF
TRBJ2-5,-,TRBV7-2,15,-,TGTGCCAGCAGCTTATGGTCGGGGGGCAGAGAGACCCAGTACTTC,CASSLWSGGRETQYF
TRBJ2-1,-,TRBV3-1/TRBV3-2,12,-,TGTGCCAGCAGCCAAGATCAGGGACATCAGTTCTTC,CASSQDQGHQFF
TRBJ2-5,TRBD2,TRBV6-6,19,-,TGTGCCAGCAGTCCTTTCGGCATGCGAGCGGGGCCCAAGTCAGAGACCCAGTACTTC,CASSPFGMRAGPKSETQYF
TRBJ1-1,-,TRBV2,13,-,TGTGCCAGCAGTGGGGAGGGTGGCACTGAAGCTTTCTTT,CASSGEGGTEAFF
TRBJ2-1,TRBD1,TRBV6-2/TRBV6-3,15,-,TGTGCCAGCAGTTCTCTGGACAGGTTTTACAATGAGCAGTTCTTC,CASSSLDRFYNEQFF
TRBJ1-3,-,TRBV5-1,15,once,TGCGCCAGCAGCTTGGTCCCAGGGTCTGGAAACACCATATATTTT,CASSLVPGSGNTIYF
TRBJ2-1,TRBD2,TRBV9,19,-,TGTGCCAGCAGCCCCAGGACTAGCGGGGGTAGGAGCTCCTACAATGAGCAGTTCTTC,CASSPRTSGGRSSYNEQFF
TRBJ2-1,TRBD2,TRBV6-1,16,few,TGTGCCAGCAGTGCCCCAGCGGGGGTCTTCGGCAATGAGCAGTTCTTC,CASSAPAGVFGNEQFF
TRBJ2-3,-,TRBV6-2/TRBV6-3,15,few,TGTGCCAGCAGTTACTCTAGAGGGAGCACAGATACGCAGTATTTT,CASSYSRGSTDTQYF
TRBJ1-5,-,TRBV14,13,-,TGTGCCAGCAGCCAAGATGGGCTTCAGCCCCAGCATTTT,CASSQDGLQPQHF
TRBJ2-1,TRBD2,TRBV18,14,-,TGTGCCAGCTCACCACGAGCGGGGGGACAAGAGCAGTTCTTC,CASSPRAGGQEQFF
TRBJ1-6,-,TRBV7-2,18,-,TGTGCCAGCAGCTTAAAACCCTCATCGGGCTCCTATAATTCACCCCTCCACTTT,CASSLKPSSGSYNSPLHF
TRBJ1-5,TRBD1,TRBV6-5,15,few,TGTGCCAGCAGTAGGGGACAGAGTAGCAATCAGCCCCAGCATTTT,CASSRGQSSNQPQHF
TRBJ1-2,-,TRBV12-3/TRBV12-4,13,-,TGTGCCAGCAGTCAGGGATTGGTTTATGGCTACACCTTC,CASSQGLVYGYTF
TRBJ1-5,-,TRBV10-1,13,-,TGCGCCAGCAGTGGTGCGGTTGATCAGCCCCAGCATTTT,CASSGAVDQPQHF
TRBJ1-5,TRBD1,TRBV7-2,13,-,TGTGCCAGCAGCTCGGGACAGTATCAGCCCCAGCATTTT,CASSSGQYQPQHF
TRBJ1-1,-,TRBV5-8,15,-,TGTGCCAGCAGCTTCCGCGGCGGGGGTAGCACTGAAGCTTTCTTT,CASSFRGGGSTEAFF
TRBJ2-1,TRBD2,TRBV2,13,-,TGTGCCAGCAGTGGGGGACTAGCGGGGGAGCAGTTCTTC,CASSGGLAGEQFF
TRBJ2-5,-,TRBV5-1,13,-,TGCGCCAGCAGCCACAGGGAGTTGGAGACCCAGTACTTC,CASSHRELETQYF
TRBJ2-2,-,TRBV4-3,14,-,TGCGCCAGCAGCCTAGCCCGTGGAACCGGGGAGCTGTTTTTT,CASSLARGTGELFF
TRBJ1-1,-,TRBV28,14,-,TGTGCCAGCACTCTGGTGAGGGCGAACACTGAAGCTTTCTTT,CASTLVRANTEAFF
TRBJ2-5,TRBD1,TRBV13,15,-,TGTGCCAGCAGCTTAGGGCAGGGGGCCTGGGAGACCCAGTACTTC,CASSLGQGAWETQYF
TRBJ1-1,-,TRBV2,14,-,TGTGCCAGCAGCACCTATGGGCAGAACACTGAAGCTTTCTTT,CASSTYGQNTEAFF
TRBJ2-1,-,TRBV9,15,-,TGTGCCAGCAGCGCCGCGGGGGCCTTCTACAATGAGCAGTTCTTC,CASSAAGAFYNEQFF
TRBJ1-2,-,TRBV20-1,11,-,TGCAGTGCTAGAGATGGCCAGGGCTACACCTTC,CSARDGQGYTF
TRBJ1-2,TRBD1,TRBV18,15,-,TGTGCCAGCTCACCAGGGCCGGGACAGGGAAGAGGCTACACCTTC,CASSPGPGQGRGYTF
TRBJ1-1,-,TRBV19,13,-,TGTGCCAGTGCACAGGGAATGAACACTGAAGCTTTCTTT,CASAQGMNTEAFF
TRBJ1-1,-,TRBV24-1,13,-,TGTGCCACCAGGGACAGTATGAGCACTGAAGCTTTCTTT,CATRDSMSTEAFF
TRBJ2-2,-,TRBV6-5,14,-,TGTGCCAGCACTTTGGTCAGGCGCACCGGGGAGCTGTTTTTT,CASTLVRRTGELFF
TRBJ2-2,-,TRBV3-1/TRBV3-2,15,-,TGTGCCAGCAGCACCACAGTCGTGGGCACCGGGGAGCTGTTTTTT,CASSTTVVGTGELFF
TRBJ2-7,TRBD1,TRBV4-3,15,-,TGCGCCAGCAGCCAAGAATCAGGGGGCTCCTACGAGCAGTACTTC,CASSQESGGSYEQYF
TRBJ2-7,TRBD2,TRBV7-3,15,-,TGTGCCAGCAGCCTTTTTGGCCGGGGGGAGAACGAGCAGTACTTC,CASSLFGRGENEQYF
TRBJ2-1,-,TRBV12-3/TRBV12-4,13,-,TGTGCCAGCAGCTTGGGGCGCTACAATGAGCAGTTCTTC,CASSLGRYNEQFF
TRBJ1-1,-,TRBV11-2,13,few,TGTGCCAGCAGCTTAGAGGCGGGGACTGAAGCTTTCTTT,CASSLEAGTEAFF
TRBJ2-4,-,TRBV2,15,-,TGTGCCAGCAGCGGGACACCCCTTACCAAAAACATTCAGTACTTC,CASSGTPLTKNIQYF
TRBJ2-1,-,TRBV3-1/TRBV3-2,16,-,TGTGCCAGCAGCCAACTTACGGGACTGTCCTACAATGAGCAGTTCTTC,CASSQLTGLSYNEQFF
TRBJ1-1,-,TRBV12-5,13,-,TGTGCTAGTGGTAGGGGGGGGAACACTGAAGCTTTCTTT,CASGRGGNTEAFF
TRBJ1-1,-,TRBV5-4,12,-,TGTGCCAGCAGCTTGGGACAGACCCAAGCTTTCTTT,CASSLGQTQAFF
TRBJ2-3,TRBD2,TRBV5-4,16,-,TGTGCCAGCAGCTCCTTAGCGGGGGGGCTCGGGGATACGCAGTATTTT,CASSSLAGGLGDTQYF
TRBJ2-3,-,TRBV2,15,once,TGTGCCAGCAGTCGGGACACCACCCGCACAGATACGCAGTATTTT,CASSRDTTRTDTQYF
TRBJ1-2,-,TRBV9,14,-,TGTGCCAGCAGCGTAGAACCCGCGTACTATGGCTACACCTTC,CASSVEPAYYGYTF
TRBJ1-1,-,TRBV7-9,14,-,TGTGCCAGCAGCTTAGCGGGGCGGGGCACTGAAGCTTTCTTT,CASSLAGRGTEAFF